This T cell receptor (beta chain) was observed in a study of cytomegalovirus exposure and HLA in healthy donors. V lost 6 bases, J lost 4 bases, and 15 bases lay in between. The CDR3 has 14 amino acids. CDR1 is MDHEN and CDR2 is SYDVKM in the germline V gene. When sampled, the donors appeared nominally healthy, though they likely had unrecorded immune exposures. PCR used 60 Vbeta primers and 13 Jbeta primers. As processed by the authors: Later, some 79 million unique TCR beta chains were counted in an analysis, and some 9.9 million of them were shared. Some clones are missing from TCRdb's copy, which holds only in-frame ones; the method was immunoSEQ multiplex PCR. V, J and clone size are taken as reported in that table, and D and trimming were inferred from the DNA itself. Among fewer than 100,000 clones listed, approximately 80% were seen once.

The sequence was obtained from a man aged 55 to 70 in good health and CMV-seropositive. The sequenced sample consisted of PBMCs. The V call is TRBV28, the J call TRBJ1-1; possible D gene TRBD1, 6 bases. CDR3 region: CASSPRGGGTEAFF. The CDR3 DNA sequence: TGTGCCAGCAGCCCAAGGGGAGGGGGCACTGAAGCTTTCTTT.